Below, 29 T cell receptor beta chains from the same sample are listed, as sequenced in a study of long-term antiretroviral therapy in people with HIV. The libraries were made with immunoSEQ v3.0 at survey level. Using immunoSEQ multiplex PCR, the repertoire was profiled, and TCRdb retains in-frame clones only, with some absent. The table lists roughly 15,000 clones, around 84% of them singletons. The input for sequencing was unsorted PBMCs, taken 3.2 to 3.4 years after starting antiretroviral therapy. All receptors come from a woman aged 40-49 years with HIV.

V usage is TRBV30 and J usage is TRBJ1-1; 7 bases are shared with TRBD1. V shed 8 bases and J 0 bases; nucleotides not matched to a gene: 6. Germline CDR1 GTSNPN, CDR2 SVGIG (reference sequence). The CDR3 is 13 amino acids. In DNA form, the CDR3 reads TGTGCCGCTACGGGACAGTTGAACACTGAAGCTTTCTTT. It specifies CAATGQLNTEAFF.

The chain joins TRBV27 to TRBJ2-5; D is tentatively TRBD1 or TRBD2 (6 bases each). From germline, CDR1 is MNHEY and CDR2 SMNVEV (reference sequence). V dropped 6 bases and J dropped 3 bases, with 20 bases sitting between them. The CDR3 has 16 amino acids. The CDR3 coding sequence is TGTGCCAGCAGGCTTTTGGGGGGCGCGAAGAAAGAGACCCAGTACTTC. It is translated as CASRLLGGAKKETQYF.

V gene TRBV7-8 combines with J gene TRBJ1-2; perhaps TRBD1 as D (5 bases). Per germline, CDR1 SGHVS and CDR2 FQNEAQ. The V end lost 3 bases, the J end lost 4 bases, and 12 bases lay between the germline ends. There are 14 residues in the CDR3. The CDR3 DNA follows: TGTGCCAGCAGCTTGTCAGGGCTCGGCTATGGCTACACCTTC. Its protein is CASSLSGLGYGYTF.

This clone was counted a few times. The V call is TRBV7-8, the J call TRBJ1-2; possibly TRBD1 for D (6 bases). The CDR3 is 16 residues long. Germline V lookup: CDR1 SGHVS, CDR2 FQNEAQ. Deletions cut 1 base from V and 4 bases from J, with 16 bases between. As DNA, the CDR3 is TGTGCCAGCAGCTTAGTTTCGGGAGGACAGTCCTATGGCTACACCTTC. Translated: CASSLVSGGQSYGYTF.

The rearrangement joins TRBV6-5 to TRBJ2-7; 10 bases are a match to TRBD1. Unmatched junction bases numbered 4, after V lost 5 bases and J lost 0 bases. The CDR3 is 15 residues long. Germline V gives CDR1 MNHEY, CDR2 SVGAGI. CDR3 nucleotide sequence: TGTGCCAGCAGTCAGGGACAGGGGATCTCCTACGAGCAGTACTTC. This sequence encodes CASSQGQGISYEQYF.

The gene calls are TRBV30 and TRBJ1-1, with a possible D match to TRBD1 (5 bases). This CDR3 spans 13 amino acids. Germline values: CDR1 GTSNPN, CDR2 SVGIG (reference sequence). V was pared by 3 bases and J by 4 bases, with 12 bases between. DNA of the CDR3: TGTGCCTGGAGGAGCCCCGGGGGCACTGAAGCTTTCTTT. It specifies CAWRSPGGTEAFF.

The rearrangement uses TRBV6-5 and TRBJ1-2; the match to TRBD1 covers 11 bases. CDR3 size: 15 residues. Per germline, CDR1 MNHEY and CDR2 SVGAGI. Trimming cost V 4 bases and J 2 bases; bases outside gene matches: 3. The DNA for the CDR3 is TGTGCCAGCAGTTCCCGGGACAGGGGGAACTATGGCTACACCTTC. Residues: CASSSRDRGNYGYTF.

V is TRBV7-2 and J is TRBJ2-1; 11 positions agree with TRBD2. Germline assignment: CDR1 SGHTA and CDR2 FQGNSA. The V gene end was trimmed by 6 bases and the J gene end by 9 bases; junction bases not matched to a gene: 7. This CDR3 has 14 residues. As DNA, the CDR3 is TGTGCCAGCAGTTTTAGCGGGGGGGCCTTTGAGCAGTTCTTC. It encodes CASSFSGGAFEQFF.

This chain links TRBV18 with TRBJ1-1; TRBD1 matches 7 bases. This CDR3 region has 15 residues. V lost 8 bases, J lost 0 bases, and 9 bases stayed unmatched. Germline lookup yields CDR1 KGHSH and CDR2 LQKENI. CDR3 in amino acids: CASPNPGQMNTEAFF. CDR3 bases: TGTGCCAGCCCCAATCCGGGACAGATGAACACTGAAGCTTTCTTT.

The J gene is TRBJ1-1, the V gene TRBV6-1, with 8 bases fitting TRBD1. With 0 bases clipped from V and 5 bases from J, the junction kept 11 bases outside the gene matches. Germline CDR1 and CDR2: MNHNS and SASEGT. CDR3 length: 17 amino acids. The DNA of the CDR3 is TGTGCCAGCAGTGAAGCGGGGGGACAGGTTTGGTTGACTGAAGCTTTCTTT. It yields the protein CASSEAGGQVWLTEAFF.

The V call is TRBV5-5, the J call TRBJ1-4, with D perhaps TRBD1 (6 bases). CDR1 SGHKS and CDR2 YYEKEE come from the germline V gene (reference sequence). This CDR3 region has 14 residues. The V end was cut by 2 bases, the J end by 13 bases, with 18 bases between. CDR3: CASSLIAPEGGLFF. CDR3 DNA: TGTGCCAGCAGCTTAATCGCCCCTGAAGGGGGACTGTTTTTT.

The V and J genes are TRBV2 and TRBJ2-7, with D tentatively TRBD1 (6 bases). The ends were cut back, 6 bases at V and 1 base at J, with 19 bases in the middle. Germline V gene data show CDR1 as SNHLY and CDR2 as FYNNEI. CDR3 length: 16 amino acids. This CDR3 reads CASSLPVGATSYEQYF. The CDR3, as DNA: TGTGCCAGCAGCCTTCCGGTGGGGGCGACTTCCTACGAGCAGTACTTC.

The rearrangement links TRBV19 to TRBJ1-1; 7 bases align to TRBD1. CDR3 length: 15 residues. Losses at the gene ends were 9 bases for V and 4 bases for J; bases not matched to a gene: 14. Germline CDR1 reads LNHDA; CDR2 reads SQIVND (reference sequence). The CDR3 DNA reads TGTGCCAGCAATTGGCAGGGGGGTACCGGCACTGAAGCTTTCTTT. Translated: CASNWQGGTGTEAFF.

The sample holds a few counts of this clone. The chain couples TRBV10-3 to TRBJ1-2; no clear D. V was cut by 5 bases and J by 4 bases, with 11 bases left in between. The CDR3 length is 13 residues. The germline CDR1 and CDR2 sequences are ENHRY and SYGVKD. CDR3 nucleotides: TGTGCCATCAGTATTGGGGAGACCTATGGCTACACCTTC. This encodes CAISIGETYGYTF.

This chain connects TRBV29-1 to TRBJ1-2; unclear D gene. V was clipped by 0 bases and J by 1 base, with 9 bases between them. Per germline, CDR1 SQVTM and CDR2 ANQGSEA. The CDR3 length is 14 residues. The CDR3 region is CSVEEGANNYGYTF. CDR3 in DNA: TGCAGCGTTGAAGAGGGCGCAAATAACTATGGCTACACCTTC.

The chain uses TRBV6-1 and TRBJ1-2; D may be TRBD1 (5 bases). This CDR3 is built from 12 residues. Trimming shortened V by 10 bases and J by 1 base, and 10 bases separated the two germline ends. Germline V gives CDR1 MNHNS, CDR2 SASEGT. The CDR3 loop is CAISGSNYGYTF. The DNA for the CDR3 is TGTGCCATCTCAGGGAGTAACTATGGCTACACCTTC.

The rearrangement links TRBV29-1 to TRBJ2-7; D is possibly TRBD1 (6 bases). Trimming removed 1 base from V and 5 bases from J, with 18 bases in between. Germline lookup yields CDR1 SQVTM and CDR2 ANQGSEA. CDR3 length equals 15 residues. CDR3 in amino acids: CSVEVRKGVPDEQYF. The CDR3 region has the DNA TGCAGCGTTGAAGTGAGGAAGGGGGTGCCCGACGAGCAGTACTTC.

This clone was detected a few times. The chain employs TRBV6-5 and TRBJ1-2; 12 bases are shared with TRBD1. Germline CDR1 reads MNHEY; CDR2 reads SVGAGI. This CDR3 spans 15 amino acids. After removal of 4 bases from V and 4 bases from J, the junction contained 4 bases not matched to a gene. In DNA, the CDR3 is TGTGCCAGCAGTTCGGGGACAGGGGGCGTCTATGGCTACACCTTC. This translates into CASSSGTGGVYGYTF.

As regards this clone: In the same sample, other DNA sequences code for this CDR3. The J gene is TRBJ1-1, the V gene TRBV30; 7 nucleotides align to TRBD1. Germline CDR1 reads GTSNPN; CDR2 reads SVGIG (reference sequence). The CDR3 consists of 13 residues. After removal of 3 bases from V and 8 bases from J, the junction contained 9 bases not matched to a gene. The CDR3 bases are TGTGCCTGGAGCCAGCAGCTGGGACAGGAAGCTTTCTTT. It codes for CAWSQQLGQEAFF.

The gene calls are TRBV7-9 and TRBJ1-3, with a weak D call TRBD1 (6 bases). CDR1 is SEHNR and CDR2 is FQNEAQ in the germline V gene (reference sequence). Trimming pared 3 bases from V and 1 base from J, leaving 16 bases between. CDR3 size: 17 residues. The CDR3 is CASSFFLSDSSGNTIYF. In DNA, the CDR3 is TGTGCCAGCAGCTTCTTCCTATCGGACAGTTCTGGAAACACCATATATTTT.

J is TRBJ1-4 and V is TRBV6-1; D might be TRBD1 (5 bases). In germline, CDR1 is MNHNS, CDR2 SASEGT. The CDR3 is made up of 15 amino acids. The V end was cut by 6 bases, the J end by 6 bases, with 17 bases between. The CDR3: CASRFEDGAYEKLFF. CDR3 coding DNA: TGTGCCAGCAGATTCGAGGATGGGGCGTATGAAAAACTGTTTTTT.

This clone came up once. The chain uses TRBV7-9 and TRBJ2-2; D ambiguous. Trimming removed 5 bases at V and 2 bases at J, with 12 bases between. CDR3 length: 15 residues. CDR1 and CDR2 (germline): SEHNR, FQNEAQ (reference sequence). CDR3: CASSRTEPNTGELFF. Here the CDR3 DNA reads TGTGCCAGCAGCCGGACGGAACCTAACACCGGGGAGCTGTTTTTT.

This CDR3 is CASSLVADRDEQYF. CDR3 nucleotide sequence: TGCGCCAGCAGCTTGGTGGCCGACAGGGACGAGCAGTACTTC. This rearrangement joins TRBV5-1 to TRBJ2-7, with 7 bases fitting TRBD1. CDR1 SGHRS and CDR2 YFSETQ come from the germline V gene. Germline trimming cut 0 bases from V and 5 bases from J; bases unmatched to any gene: 5. This CDR3 has 14 amino acids.

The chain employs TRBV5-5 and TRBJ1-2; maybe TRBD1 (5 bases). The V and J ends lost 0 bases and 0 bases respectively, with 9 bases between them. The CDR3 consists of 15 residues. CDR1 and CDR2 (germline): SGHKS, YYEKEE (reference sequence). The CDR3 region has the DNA TGTGCCAGCAGCTTGGACAGGACAACTAACTATGGCTACACCTTC. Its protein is CASSLDRTTNYGYTF. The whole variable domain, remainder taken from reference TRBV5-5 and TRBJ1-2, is DAGVTQSPTHLIKTRGQQVTLRCSPISGHKSVSWYQQVLGQGPQFIFQYYEKEERGRGNFPDRFSARQFPNYSSELNVNALLLGDSALYLCASSLDRTTNYGYTFGSGTRLTVV.

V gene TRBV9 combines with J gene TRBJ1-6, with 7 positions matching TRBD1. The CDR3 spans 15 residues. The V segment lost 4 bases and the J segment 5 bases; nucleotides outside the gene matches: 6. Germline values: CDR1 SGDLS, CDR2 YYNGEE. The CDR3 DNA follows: TGTGCCAGCAGCCTCGGGACAGTGAATAATTCACCCCTCCACTTT. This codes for CASSLGTVNNSPLHF.

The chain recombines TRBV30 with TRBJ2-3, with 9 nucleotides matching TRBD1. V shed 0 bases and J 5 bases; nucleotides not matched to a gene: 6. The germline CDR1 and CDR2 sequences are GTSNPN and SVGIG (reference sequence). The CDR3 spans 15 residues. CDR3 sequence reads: CAWSVGDRELDTQYF. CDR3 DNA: TGTGCCTGGAGTGTAGGGGACAGGGAATTAGATACGCAGTATTTT.

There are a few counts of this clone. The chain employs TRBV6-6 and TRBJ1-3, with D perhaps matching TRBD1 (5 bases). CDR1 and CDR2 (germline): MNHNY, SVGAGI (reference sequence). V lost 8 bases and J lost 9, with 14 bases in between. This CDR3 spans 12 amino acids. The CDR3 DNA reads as TGTGCCAGCCTCGACGGCGGGGGCACCATATATTTT. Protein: CASLDGGGTIYF.

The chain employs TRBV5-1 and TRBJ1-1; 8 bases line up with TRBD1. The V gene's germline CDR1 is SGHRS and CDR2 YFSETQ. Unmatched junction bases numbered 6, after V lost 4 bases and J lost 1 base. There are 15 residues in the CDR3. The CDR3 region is CASSIGQGKNTEAFF. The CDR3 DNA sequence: TGCGCCAGCAGCATCGGACAGGGAAAGAACACTGAAGCTTTCTTT.

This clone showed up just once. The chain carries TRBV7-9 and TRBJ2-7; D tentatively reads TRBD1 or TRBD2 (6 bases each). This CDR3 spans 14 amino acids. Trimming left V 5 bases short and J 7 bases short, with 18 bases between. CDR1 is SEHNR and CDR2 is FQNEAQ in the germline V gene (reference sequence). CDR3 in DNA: TGTGCCAGCAGCCAAGCCCGGGGGCGCGGAGAGCAGTACTTC. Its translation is CASSQARGRGEQYF.